This paragraph reports one T cell receptor beta chain. This entry comes from a study of T cell repertoires in cytomegalovirus infection. The CDR3 runs 13 residues. The junction had 3 bases not matched to a gene; V was cut back by 2 bases and J by 5 bases. Germline-derived CDR1 and CDR2 are MNHNY and SVGAGI (reference sequence). TCRdb re-called the reads with MiXCR, one entry per CDR3 protein. This repertoire shows about 530,000 distinct CDR3 sequences, about 25% found once; its top ten account for roughly 13%. This clonotype originated in a human donor in good health (CMV status not recorded). Some clones in this sample may be carry-over from other donors' samples. This rearrangement joins TRBV6-6 to TRBJ2-7; 7 positions agree with TRBD1. The sequenced sample was PBMCs. CDR3 in DNA: TGTGCCAGCAGTTACCCGACAGGGAACGAGCAGTACTTC. Translation gives CASSYPTGNEQYF.